This TCR beta chain was sequenced during a study of blood T cell repertoires in COVID-19. Study-level information: The cDNA or gDNA used as material had been derived from T cells, B-cell-depleted T cells, or PBMCs.

This clone was counted a single time. Germline V gene sequence: CDR1 MGHDK, CDR2 SYGVNS. V shed 1 base and J 5 bases; nucleotides not matched to a gene: 7. The CDR3 runs 15 residues. In the study's own analysis: Reference gene primer amplification yielded estimated nucleated cell counts. The table came from immunoSEQ multiplex PCR; TCRdb's copy has only in-frame clones and leaves some out. The V and J calls and clone size are taken from that table; D and trimming were inferred from the DNA. The table has about 270,000 clones, roughly nine tenths seen once. Seattle patients were enrolled while actively infected and followed longitudinally.

The origin of this receptor is a woman in her 30s with COVID-19, enrolled during active disease. Specimen: peripheral blood. The rearrangement links TRBV25-1 to TRBJ1-1; 7 nucleotides agree with TRBD1. In DNA form, the CDR3 reads TGTGCCAGCAGTGAATGGACAGGTGGGAGGACTGAAGCTTTCTTT. This gives the protein CASSEWTGGRTEAFF.